Each of the 31 T cell receptor beta chains below was sequenced from the same sample in a study of CD8 T cells in Susac syndrome (dated by TCRdb to between 2019 and 2020). Receptor amplification or capture employed the immunoSEQ multiplex PCR assay. RNA was extracted using the RNeasy kit, and about 0.5 to 1 ug of the RNA was reverse transcribed with random hexamers. The raw public data were reprocessed by TCRdb itself: fastp quality trimming at Q25, MiXCR clonotype calling, in-frame beta chains only. Rows are combined by CDR3 protein, so each entry shows the most common genes and DNA. A total of approximately 190,000 distinct CDR3 sequences appear in this sample, roughly 92% of them only once. About 0.1% of the sample belongs to the ten largest clones. The sequencing sample was made of CD4+ T cells from PBMCs. Every receptor here comes from a human donor in good health.

CDR3 coding DNA: TGTGCCTGGACCAAGCCGTGGGGGACTCAAGAGACCCAGTACTTC. Protein: CAWTKPWGTQETQYF. This chain connects TRBV30 to TRBJ2-5; TRBD2 is a possible D gene (6 bases). Trimming cost V 4 bases and J 2 bases, with 17 bases left between them. The CDR3 totals 15 residues. CDR1 GTSNPN and CDR2 SVGIG come from the germline V gene (reference sequence).

V usage is TRBV4-3 and J usage is TRBJ1-2, with 7 positions matching TRBD1. The CDR3 contains 13 residues. The trim removed 4 bases at V and 6 bases at J, leaving 5 bases unmatched. Germline CDR1 is LGHNA and CDR2 is YSLEER. CDR3 nucleotides: TGCGCCAGCAGCCCCCGGGACAGCCATGGCTACACCTTC. Protein product: CASSPRDSHGYTF.

The CDR3 loop reads CASSWRRSDTEAFF. The CDR3 bases are TGTGCCAGCAGTTGGCGTAGGAGCGACACTGAAGCTTTCTTT. The chain couples TRBV12-3 or TRBV12-4 to TRBJ1-1; D remains unclear. The ends were cut back, 4 bases at V and 3 bases at J, with 12 bases in the middle. The CDR3 runs to 14 residues.

The gene calls are TRBV10-3 and TRBJ1-6, with D maybe TRBD1 (6 bases). This CDR3 has 15 residues. Germline V gene lookup returns CDR1 ENHRY and CDR2 SYGVKD. Trimming removed 5 bases at V and 9 bases at J, with 17 bases between. Written as DNA, the CDR3 is TGTGCCATCAGTAGGGGGGCCGGGCGCGGTTCACCCCTCCACTTT. Its protein is CAISRGAGRGSPLHF.

The chain links TRBV2 to TRBJ1-4, with TRBD1 as a possible D gene (5 bases). The CDR3 sequence is 16 residues long. Trimming removed 7 bases from V and 0 bases from J, with 15 bases in between. The germline CDR1 and CDR2 sequences are SNHLY and FYNNEI. Here the CDR3 DNA reads TGTGCCAGCACGGGGGGTTGGGGGGCAACTAATGAAAAACTGTTTTTT. Its translation is CASTGGWGATNEKLFF.

Here the CDR3 DNA reads TGTGCCAGCAGTGAACGACTGGGGCAGACCATATATTTT. Its protein product is CASSERLGQTIYF. V usage is TRBV6-1 and J usage is TRBJ1-3; D is possibly TRBD1 (5 bases). Germline V gene data show CDR1 as MNHNS and CDR2 as SASEGT. CDR3 length: 13 amino acids. With 2 bases removed from V and 10 bases from J, the gap between germline ends came to 12 bases.

The gene calls are TRBV5-1 and TRBJ2-1; TRBD2 matches 8 bases. V was pared by 0 bases and J by 7 bases, with 6 bases of the junction left unmatched. The CDR3 contains 15 residues. Germline V gene data show CDR1 as SGHRS and CDR2 as YFSETQ. The CDR3 spells CASSLAGGEWNEQFF. For the CDR3, the DNA is TGCGCCAGCAGCTTGGCCGGGGGGGAATGGAATGAGCAGTTCTTC.

This clonotype was detected once. The rearrangement links TRBV25-1 to TRBJ2-3, with D uncertain. Trimming stripped 3 bases from V and 13 bases from J, with 17 bases between. CDR1 is MGHDK and CDR2 is SYGVNS in the germline V gene. The CDR3 totals 13 residues. The CDR3 loop reads CASSDHQVDREYF. CDR3 nucleotide sequence: TGTGCCAGCAGTGACCATCAGGTGGACCGGGAGTATTTT. The variable domain in full, completed from reference TRBV25-1 and TRBJ2-3, reads EADIYQTPRYLVIGTGKKITLECSQTMGHDKMYWYQQDPGMELHLIHYSYGVNSTEKGDLSSESTVSRIRTEHFPLTLESARPSHTSQYLCASSDHQVDREYFGPGTRLTVL.

The V and J genes are TRBV28 and TRBJ2-6; D ambiguous. V dropped 10 bases and J dropped 0 bases, with 7 bases sitting between them. This CDR3 spans 13 amino acids. Germline CDR1 and CDR2: MDHEN and SYDVKM. The CDR3 DNA sequence: TGTGCCATCGAGGACTCTGGGGCCAACGTCCTGACTTTC. Protein sequence: CAIEDSGANVLTF.

This sequence joins TRBV23-1 and TRBJ2-1; D uncertain. TRBV23-1 is an open reading frame, and its role is uncertain. V was shortened by 0 bases and J by 4 bases, with 13 bases between the two germline ends. The CDR3 consists of 16 residues. The CDR3 spells CASSQSVLGRYNEQFF. The CDR3 bases are TGCGCCAGCAGTCAATCTGTCCTAGGTAGATACAATGAGCAGTTCTTC.

This sequence joins TRBV20-1 and TRBJ2-2, with D perhaps matching TRBD1 (6 bases). V lost 4 bases and J lost 7, with 16 bases in between. The CDR3 is made up of 14 amino acids. Germline V gene sequence: CDR1 DFQATT, CDR2 SNEGSKA (reference sequence). As DNA, the CDR3 is TGCAGTGCTACTTCCTCCACAGGGAGCGGGGAGCTGTTTTTT. Translating gives CSATSSTGSGELFF.

J is TRBJ2-5 and V is TRBV5-1; unclear D gene. The ends were cut back, 1 base at V and 4 bases at J, with 11 bases in the middle. The CDR3 runs to 14 residues. Germline V lookup: CDR1 SGHRS, CDR2 YFSETQ. The CDR3 region is CASSLSGLGETQYF. Written as DNA, the CDR3 is TGCGCCAGCAGCTTGTCGGGCCTCGGAGAGACCCAGTACTTC. The whole variable domain, remainder taken from reference TRBV5-1 and TRBJ2-5, is KAGVTQTPRYLIKTRGQQVTLSCSPISGHRSVSWYQQTPGQGLQFLFEYFSETQRNKGNFPGRFSGRQFSNSRSEMNVSTLELGDSALYLCASSLSGLGETQYFGPGTRLLVL.

V is TRBV5-1 and J is TRBJ2-2; D possibly corresponds to TRBD2 (5 bases). The germline V gene encodes CDR1 SGHRS and CDR2 YFSETQ. V lost 7 bases, J lost 4 bases, and 14 bases lay in between. CDR3 length equals 14 residues. CDR3 protein: CASGTLGGTGELFF. CDR3 sequence (DNA): TGCGCCAGCGGAACCCTAGGAGGCACCGGGGAGCTGTTTTTT.

The V call is TRBV12-3 or TRBV12-4, the J call TRBJ2-7; 10 nucleotides align to TRBD1. The CDR3 extends over 11 amino acids. With V trimmed by 4 bases and J by 12 bases, 3 bases remained unmatched. CDR3 region: CASSSTGGRYF. The CDR3 DNA follows: TGTGCCAGCAGTTCGACAGGGGGCAGGTACTTC.

DNA of the CDR3: TGTGCCAGCAGCAGTAGCAGGGCGCTATATGAAAAACTGTTTTTT. As protein: CASSSSRALYEKLFF. The chain couples TRBV7-6 to TRBJ1-4, with a tentative D call TRBD1 (5 bases). The length of the CDR3 is 15 residues. Looked up from germline, CDR1 is SGHVS and CDR2 is FNYEAQ. Trimming left V 5 bases short and J 6 bases short, with 16 bases between. The whole variable domain, remainder taken from reference TRBV7-6 and TRBJ1-4, is GAGVSQSPRYKVTKRGQDVALRCDPISGHVSLYWYRQALGQGPEFLTYFNYEAQQDKSGLPNDRFSAERPEGSISTLTIQRTEQRDSAMYRCASSSSRALYEKLFFGSGTQLSVL.

The rearrangement joins TRBV6-5 to TRBJ2-5; D is possibly TRBD1 (7 bases). CDR1 and CDR2 (germline): MNHEY, SVGAGI. CDR3 length equals 14 residues. Trimming cost V 0 bases and J 5 bases, with 10 bases left between them. For the CDR3, the DNA is TGTGCCAGCAGTTACTCGTCAGGGGGGGAGACCCAGTACTTC. This codes for CASSYSSGGETQYF.

The chain employs TRBV7-2 and TRBJ2-1; TRBD2 aligns across 13 bases. Germline V lookup: CDR1 SGHTA, CDR2 FQGNSA. The CDR3 loop spans 19 amino acids. Trimming cost V 4 bases and J 0 bases; bases outside gene matches: 9. CDR3 amino acids: CASSSVGLAGSYSYNEQFF. The CDR3, as DNA: TGTGCCAGCAGCTCAGTGGGACTAGCGGGGTCTTACTCCTACAATGAGCAGTTCTTC.

The chain employs TRBV7-9 and TRBJ2-4, with unresolved D. The V gene lost 0 bases and the J gene lost 3 bases, with 9 bases spanning the gap. Per the germline V gene, CDR1 is SEHNR and CDR2 is FQNEAQ (reference sequence). CDR3 size: 15 residues. The CDR3 here is CASSLAGKGKNIQYF. The DNA of the CDR3 is TGTGCCAGCAGCTTAGCGGGGAAGGGCAAAAACATTCAGTACTTC. The complete variable domain, with remaining parts taken from reference TRBV7-9 and TRBJ2-4, reads DTGVSQNPRHKITKRGQNVTFRCDPISEHNRLYWYRQTLGQGPEFLTYFQNEAQLEKSRLLSDRFSAERPKGSFSTLEIQRTEQGDSAMYLCASSLAGKGKNIQYFGAGTRLSVL.

This chain links TRBV28 with TRBJ1-2, with 8 bases matching TRBD1. V was pared by 2 bases and J by 3 bases, with 8 bases of the junction left unmatched. CDR1 is MDHEN and CDR2 is SYDVKM in the germline V gene. CDR3 length: 16 amino acids. The CDR3 region is CASSLLPGTGHYGYTF. The CDR3 coding sequence is TGTGCCAGCAGTTTACTGCCCGGGACAGGCCACTATGGCTACACCTTC.

The chain's CDR3 is CAISGGTDRETQYF. The DNA of the CDR3 is TGTGCCATCAGTGGGGGAACTGACAGGGAGACCCAGTACTTC. The chain combines TRBV10-3 with TRBJ2-5, with a tentative D call TRBD1 (6 bases). CDR3 length: 14 residues. Germline values: CDR1 ENHRY, CDR2 SYGVKD. V shed 4 bases and J shed 5 bases, with 14 bases lying between them.

The rearrangement uses TRBV5-6 and TRBJ2-7; D gene unclear. Trimming took 4 bases from V and 4 from J, leaving 6 bases between them. The CDR3 has 11 amino acids. Germline V gene data show CDR1 as SGHDT and CDR2 as YYEEEE. The CDR3 DNA reads as TGTGCCAGCAGCCGTTTTTACGAGCAGTACGTC. Its protein product is CASSRFYEQYV.

The chain joins TRBV12-3 or TRBV12-4 to TRBJ1-1; possibly TRBD1 for D (5 bases). This CDR3 has 16 amino acids. The V end was cut by 5 bases, the J end by 10 bases, with 26 bases between. The CDR3 nucleotides are TGTGCCAGCAGTCCTACCCTTATGACAGCGCCACGTGGAGCTTTCTTT. It yields the protein CASSPTLMTAPRGAFF.

This clonotype occurred once. The rearrangement links TRBV25-1 to TRBJ2-2, with D perhaps matching TRBD2 (5 bases). Trimming shortened V by 4 bases and J by 6 bases, and 9 bases separated the two germline ends. The CDR3 extends over 13 amino acids. Germline V CDR1 and CDR2: MGHDK, SYGVNS. The CDR3 is CASSVQRAGELFF. The CDR3 DNA reads as TGTGCCAGCAGTGTACAGAGGGCCGGGGAGCTGTTTTTT. The whole variable domain, filled in from reference TRBV25-1 and TRBJ2-2, reads EADIYQTPRYLVIGTGKKITLECSQTMGHDKMYWYQQDPGMELHLIHYSYGVNSTEKGDLSSESTVSRIRTEHFPLTLESARPSHTSQYLCASSVQRAGELFFGEGSRLTVL.

This clonotype showed up just once. V gene TRBV20-1 combines with J gene TRBJ2-1; TRBD2 matches at 10 bases. Losses at the gene ends were 3 bases for V and 7 bases for J; bases not matched to a gene: 12. CDR1 DFQATT and CDR2 SNEGSKA come from the germline V gene (reference sequence). The CDR3 has 16 amino acids. In nucleotides, the CDR3 is TGCAGTGCTAGGATGAGCGGGGGGGCCAGTTTTAATGAGCAGTTCTTC. It is translated as CSARMSGGASFNEQFF.

The chain is built from TRBV6-2 or TRBV6-3 and TRBJ1-1; 12 nucleotides line up with TRBD1. The V gene's germline CDR1 is MNHEY and CDR2 SVGEGT. The CDR3 consists of 17 residues. The V and J ends lost 6 bases and 5 bases, in that order; junction bases with no gene match: 13. The CDR3 is CASRRPGQGARMTEAFF. The DNA of the CDR3 is TGTGCCAGCAGGCGCCCGGGACAGGGGGCGAGAATGACTGAAGCTTTCTTT.

Only one count was recorded for this clonotype. The chain carries TRBV5-6 and TRBJ1-6; D is undetermined. CDR1 and CDR2 from the germline V gene are SGHDT and YYEEEE. Trimming cost V 4 bases and J 8 bases, with 22 bases left between them. The CDR3 is 17 amino acids. CDR3 coding DNA: TGTGCCAGCAGCCTACTCTCCTTGGGTGGTGGAGATTCACCCCTCCACTTT. This gives the protein CASSLLSLGGGDSPLHF. The full variable domain, rest sourced from reference TRBV5-6 and TRBJ1-6, is DAGVTQSPTHLIKTRGQQVTLRCSPKSGHDTVSWYQQALGQGPQFIFQYYEEEERQRGNFPDRFSGHQFPNYSSELNVNALLLGDSALYLCASSLLSLGGGDSPLHFGNGTRLTVT.

The genes are TRBV2 and TRBJ1-2, with D perhaps matching TRBD1 (5 bases). Germline CDR1 is SNHLY and CDR2 is FYNNEI. The CDR3 spans 14 residues. V was shortened by 3 bases and J by 4 bases, with 12 bases between the two germline ends. CDR3 DNA sequence: TGTGCCAGCAGTGAGAGGGGCGCAAGCTATGGCTACACCTTC. Encoded protein: CASSERGASYGYTF.

The V call is TRBV5-1, the J call TRBJ2-1; D possibly uses TRBD1 or TRBD2 (5 bases each). This CDR3 spans 15 amino acids. Deletions cut 0 bases from V and 2 bases from J, with 9 bases between. Germline V gene lookup returns CDR1 SGHRS and CDR2 YFSETQ. The CDR3 nucleotides read TGCGCCAGCAGCTTGGTCAGGGACGCCTACAATGAGCAGTTCTTC. Protein product: CASSLVRDAYNEQFF.

This rearrangement joins TRBV28 to TRBJ1-2; D is possibly TRBD1 (5 bases). Germline CDR1 MDHEN, CDR2 SYDVKM. The CDR3 runs to 14 residues. V was shortened by 7 bases and J by 3 bases, with 15 bases between the two germline ends. CDR3 DNA sequence: TGTGCCAGCACCAGGCTCGGGACGGACTATGGCTACACCTTC. The encoded protein is CASTRLGTDYGYTF.

The chain employs TRBV4-1 and TRBJ2-7; 9 bases agree with TRBD1. The V segment lost 6 bases and the J segment 4 bases; nucleotides outside the gene matches: 4. Germline-derived CDR1 and CDR2 are MGHRA and YSYEKL. The CDR3 is 13 residues long. The CDR3 bases are TGCGCCAGCAGACGGACAGGGGAATACGAGCAGTACTTC. This codes for CASRRTGEYEQYF.

V gene TRBV30 combines with J gene TRBJ1-2; the match to TRBD1 covers 8 bases. V was pared by 3 bases and J by 2 bases, with 5 bases of the junction left unmatched. The CDR3 length is 14 residues. Germline assignment: CDR1 GTSNPN and CDR2 SVGIG (reference sequence). The CDR3 is CAWSKDRGNYGYTF. In DNA, the CDR3 is TGTGCCTGGAGCAAAGACAGGGGAAACTATGGCTACACCTTC.